The 10 T cell receptor beta chains below all came from one sample that was sequenced in a study of cytotoxic CD8 clonotypes in ibrutinib-treated CLL. The data were produced by immunoSEQ multiplex PCR, yet TCRdb's version contains in-frame clones alone and is incomplete. The profile covers about 60,000 clones, with over 55% appearing a single time and just over 20% taken by the ten largest. The sample in question was PBMCs, obtained after 24 months of ibrutinib treatment. Receptor source: a human donor with chronic lymphocytic leukemia.

J is TRBJ1-1 and V is TRBV30; a weak D match, TRBD1 (6 bases). The CDR3 loop spans 13 amino acids. Germline CDR1 is GTSNPN and CDR2 is SVGIG (reference sequence). The V end was cut by 5 bases, the J end by 10 bases, with 20 bases between. In DNA form, the CDR3 reads TGTGCCTGGGCCCTCTCGGGGAGAGGGGGAGCTTTCTTT. Protein: CAWALSGRGGAFF.

V is TRBV11-2 and J is TRBJ1-6; D remains unclear. The CDR3 is 15 residues long. The V and J ends lost 4 bases and 7 bases respectively, with 14 bases between them. Germline V gene data show CDR1 as SGHAT and CDR2 as FQNNGV. CDR3 protein: CASSSRMRVNSPLHF. CDR3 nucleotides: TGTGCCAGCAGCTCCCGCATGCGGGTCAATTCACCCCTCCACTTT.

V is TRBV7-2 and J is TRBJ1-1; TRBD1 matches 7 bases. The germline CDR1 and CDR2 sequences are SGHTA and FQGNSA. The CDR3 covers 15 residues. After removal of 6 bases from V and 0 bases from J, the junction contained 7 bases not matched to a gene. In DNA, the CDR3 is TGTGCCAGCAGTTTCAAGGGGGCGATGAACACTGAAGCTTTCTTT. Protein sequence: CASSFKGAMNTEAFF.

This chain uses TRBV29-1 with TRBJ1-1, with no clear D. Germline CDR1 SQVTM, CDR2 ANQGSEA. The V gene lost 7 bases and the J gene lost 1 base, with 4 bases spanning the gap. The CDR3 is 10 amino acids. In DNA form, the CDR3 reads TGCAGCGCCACGAACACTGAAGCTTTCTTT. This gives the protein CSATNTEAFF.

This sequence joins TRBV4-2 and TRBJ1-3; a possible D gene is TRBD1 (5 bases). The V end lost 4 bases, the J end lost 8 bases, and 21 bases lay between the germline ends. Germline V lookup: CDR1 LGHNA, CDR2 YNFKEQ. CDR3 length: 16 residues. CDR3 amino acids: CASSPVWDPFGDTIYF. CDR3 sequence (DNA): TGTGCCAGCAGCCCGGTGTGGGACCCCTTCGGAGACACCATATATTTT.

This clone was detected only a few times. The V call is TRBV7-2, the J call TRBJ2-3, with 8 bases fitting TRBD1. This CDR3 is 11 amino acids long. The germline V gene has CDR1 SGHTA and CDR2 FQGNSA. The J segment lost 10 bases and the V segment lost 5 bases, leaving 2 bases of the junction unmatched. This CDR3 reads CASSQGQAQYF. The CDR3 region has the DNA TGTGCCAGCAGCCAGGGACAGGCGCAGTATTTT.

The genes are TRBV15 and TRBJ2-2; D is perhaps TRBD1 (6 bases). V was shortened by 0 bases and J by 12 bases, with 17 bases between the two germline ends. The germline V gene has CDR1 LNHNV and CDR2 YYDKDF (reference sequence). The CDR3 sequence is 15 residues long. This chain's CDR3 is CATSRDPNRDRKLFF. For the CDR3, the DNA is TGTGCCACCAGCAGAGACCCTAACCGCGACAGGAAGCTGTTTTTT.

The rearrangement uses TRBV18 and TRBJ2-3; a possible D gene is TRBD1 (6 bases). This CDR3 has 16 residues. Between the trimmed V and J ends, which lost 3 bases and 0 bases, there was a span of 13 bases. The germline gives CDR1 KGHSH, CDR2 LQKENI. The CDR3 DNA reads as TGTGCCAGCTCACCGCAGGGGTCCACTAGCACAGATACGCAGTATTTT. As protein: CASSPQGSTSTDTQYF.

The chain employs TRBV5-6 and TRBJ2-7; tentative D call: TRBD1 (5 bases). The germline V gene has CDR1 SGHDT and CDR2 YYEEEE. The CDR3 has 12 residues. V dropped 2 bases and J dropped 6 bases, with 9 bases sitting between them. As DNA, the CDR3 is TGTGCCAGCAGCTTCAGGGTAGGCGAGCAGTACGTC. Translating it yields CASSFRVGEQYV.

The genes are TRBV19 and TRBJ1-2; D gene unclear. The germline gives CDR1 LNHDA, CDR2 SQIVND (reference sequence). The CDR3 totals 14 residues. Trimming took off 3 bases at V and 1 base at J, with 9 bases between the two ends. For the CDR3, the DNA is TGTGCCAGTAGTATTGCGGGGTATAACTATGGCTACACCTTC. Its protein is CASSIAGYNYGYTF.